Shown below are 22 T cell receptor beta chains from a single sample sequenced in a study of blood T cells in healthy people across ages. A second PCR, run for about 7 to 11 cycles, used a sample-barcoded 5' primer plus a J-beta primer mix. TCRdb redid the calling of the 5' RACE reads with MiXCR, one entry per CDR3 protein. Of 650,000 to 1,000,000 distinct CDR3 sequences detected, 35% to 50% appear once; the ten largest clones hold around a sixth. The specimen sequenced was blood. The receptors come from an elderly man in good health.

The V and J genes are TRBV24-1 and TRBJ2-1, with 7 bases that match TRBD1. Germline V lookup: CDR1 KGHDR, CDR2 SFDVKD. V shed 4 bases and J 2 bases; nucleotides not matched to a gene: 10. The CDR3 consists of 17 residues. The CDR3: CATSDPVQGVTYNEQFF. The CDR3 DNA is TGTGCCACCAGTGACCCGGTTCAGGGGGTCACCTACAATGAGCAGTTCTTC.

Points on this clonotype: This may arise from a read error, as a much more abundant clone is one base away. V usage is TRBV2 and J usage is TRBJ2-1; TRBD2 agrees at 9 bases. The J call may be incorrect, as the DNA end agrees better with TRBJ2-7. CDR3 size: 15 residues. Germline V gives CDR1 SNHLY, CDR2 FYNNEI. CDR3 bases: TGTGCCAGCAGAGCCGCTAGCGGGACTTACAATGAGCAGTACTTC. This encodes CASRAASGTYNEQYF.

The chain employs TRBV14 and TRBJ1-1; TRBD1 matches 7 bases. Germline loops: CDR1 SGHDN, CDR2 FVKESK. The J segment lost 6 bases and the V segment lost 3 bases, leaving 13 bases of the junction unmatched. CDR3 length equals 16 residues. This CDR3 reads CASSHRQGFGVPEAFF. The CDR3 nucleotides read TGTGCCAGCAGCCATAGACAGGGATTCGGAGTCCCTGAAGCTTTCTTT.

This clonotype was seen only a few times. The V call is TRBV6-6, the J call TRBJ1-1, with 9 bases lining up with TRBD1. Germline V gene sequence: CDR1 MNHNY, CDR2 SVGAGI (reference sequence). This CDR3 spans 14 amino acids. After removal of 2 bases from V and 6 bases from J, the junction contained 4 bases not matched to a gene. The CDR3 DNA is TGTGCCAGCAGTTACGGGACAGGGAGCTCTGAAGCTTTCTTT. Translating gives CASSYGTGSSEAFF.

V usage is TRBV6-2 or TRBV6-3 and J usage is TRBJ2-5, with 10 bases matching TRBD2. Germline CDR1 is MNHEY and CDR2 is SVGEGT. CDR3 length: 20 amino acids. The trim removed 6 bases at V and 2 bases at J, leaving 21 bases unmatched. The CDR3 nucleotides are TGTGCCAGCAGCACTATAGCGGGGGGCCATCAATACCGTCCACAAGAGACCCAGTACTTC. This sequence encodes CASSTIAGGHQYRPQETQYF.

This clonotype was observed a few times. The chain employs TRBV6-5 and TRBJ1-4; perhaps TRBD1 as D (6 bases). The CDR3 covers 15 residues. V was shortened by 3 bases and J by 7 bases, with 15 bases between the two germline ends. Looked up from germline, CDR1 is MNHEY and CDR2 is SVGAGI. CDR3 region: CASSYLATGSEKLFF. DNA of the CDR3: TGTGCCAGCAGTTATCTCGCTACAGGGTCTGAAAAACTGTTTTTT.

This clonotype was seen a few times. This may arise from a read error, as a much more abundant clone is one base away. V gene TRBV11-2 combines with J gene TRBJ2-7; TRBD2 aligns across 7 bases. Trimming removed 2 bases from V and 7 bases from J; junction bases left unmatched: 8. Germline V lookup: CDR1 SGHAT, CDR2 FQNNGV. This CDR3 has 14 residues. The CDR3 here is CASSLSAGVREQYF. The CDR3 DNA reads as TGTGCCAGCAGCTTATCTGCGGGAGTCAGGGAGCAGTACTTC.

In its sample, this clonotype was seen a few times. V and J are TRBV10-3 and TRBJ2-7, with 7 bases lining up with TRBD2. The trim removed 2 bases at V and 2 bases at J, leaving 3 bases unmatched. Germline loops: CDR1 ENHRY, CDR2 SYGVKD. There are 14 residues in the CDR3. CDR3 loop: CAISETSVAYEQYF. The CDR3 DNA reads TGTGCCATCAGTGAGACTAGCGTGGCCTACGAGCAGTACTTC.

This chain links TRBV5-1 with TRBJ1-4, with 8 bases that match TRBD1. From germline, CDR1 is SGHRS and CDR2 YFSETQ. The CDR3 extends over 14 amino acids. J gave up 7 bases and V 4 bases, and 6 bases lay outside the gene matches. In DNA, the CDR3 is TGCGCCAGCAGCGCCGACAGGGGAGGTGAAAAACTGTTTTTT. Translated, it gives CASSADRGGEKLFF.

This clonotype was observed a few times. The chain has TRBV4-1 and TRBJ2-7; 7 positions agree with TRBD2. CDR1 MGHRA and CDR2 YSYEKL come from the germline V gene. V was pared by 4 bases and J by 3 bases, with 12 bases of the junction left unmatched. The CDR3 consists of 16 residues. The CDR3 is CASSPAFSGGHYEQYF. As DNA, the CDR3 is TGCGCCAGCAGCCCCGCTTTTTCGGGAGGCCACTACGAGCAGTACTTC.

This chain connects TRBV20-1 to TRBJ2-3; 7 bases match TRBD2. From germline, CDR1 is DFQATT and CDR2 SNEGSKA (reference sequence). The junction had 9 bases not matched to a gene; V was cut back by 6 bases and J by 0 bases. CDR3 length: 15 residues. The CDR3 sequence is CSANPLAGSTDTQYF. CDR3 DNA: TGCAGTGCCAACCCCTTAGCGGGCAGCACAGATACGCAGTATTTT.

This clonotype came up a few times. This chain links TRBV5-1 with TRBJ2-7, with D perhaps matching TRBD1 or TRBD2 (6 bases each). CDR1 SGHRS and CDR2 YFSETQ come from the germline V gene. The CDR3 extends over 14 amino acids. Deletions cut 4 bases from V and 0 bases from J, with 11 bases between. Written as DNA, the CDR3 is TGCGCCAGCAGCGGAGGGGACACCTCCTACGAGCAGTACTTC. Translation: CASSGGDTSYEQYF.

In regard to this clonotype: The CDR3 end shows no conserved phenylalanine or tryptophan, and so a read error is likely. The V gene is TRBV12-3 or TRBV12-4, the J gene TRBJ2-3; TRBD2 matches at 11 bases. The CDR3 covers 17 residues. In DNA, the CDR3 is TGTGCCAGCAGTTTAGTGACTAGCGGGACTAGCACAGATGCGCAGTATTCT. Amino acids: CASSLVTSGTSTDAQYS.

This chain links TRBV29-1 with TRBJ2-1; maybe TRBD2 (6 bases). Germline V lookup: CDR1 SQVTM, CDR2 ANQGSEA. V was trimmed by 7 bases and J by 6 bases, leaving 13 bases between them. The CDR3 sequence is 12 residues long. The CDR3, as DNA: TGCAGCGCCGTGGGGGGAGGCAATGAGCAGTTCTTC. Its protein is CSAVGGGNEQFF.

This clonotype occurred a few times. V gene TRBV7-2 combines with J gene TRBJ2-3; 8 bases map to TRBD2. CDR1 and CDR2 (germline): SGHTA, FQGNSA. The junction had 7 bases not matched to a gene; V was cut back by 2 bases and J by 6 bases. This CDR3 is 15 amino acids long. CDR3 coding DNA: TGTGCCAGCAGCTTACAGACGGGAGGGTTGGATACGCAGTATTTT. Protein: CASSLQTGGLDTQYF.

This clonotype came up a few times. V usage is TRBV29-1 and J usage is TRBJ2-5; 8 bases are a match to TRBD1. V trimming: 7 bases; J trimming: 2 bases; junction bases outside the gene matches: 6. Per the germline V gene, CDR1 is SQVTM and CDR2 is ANQGSEA. CDR3 length equals 13 residues. CDR3 sequence: CSGLGTGQETQYF. CDR3 sequence (DNA): TGCAGCGGGCTGGGGACAGGACAAGAGACCCAGTACTTC. The full variable domain, completed using reference TRBV29-1 and TRBJ2-5, is SAVISQKPSRDICQRGTSLTIQCQVDSQVTMMFWYRQQPGQSLTLIATANQGSEATYESGFVIDKFPISRPNLTFSTLTVSNMSPEDSSIYLCSGLGTGQETQYFGPGTRLLVL.

The table lists this clonotype with a few counts. This sequence may be a read error, since a much larger clone differs from it by one base. The chain uses TRBV18 and TRBJ2-5, with TRBD2 matching 12 bases. Trimming took 3 bases from V and 11 from J; bases not matched to a gene: 13. Germline values: CDR1 KGHSH, CDR2 LQKENI. The CDR3 is 16 residues long. CDR3 region: CASSPPTSGGGNEQYF. CDR3 sequence (DNA): TGTGCCAGCTCACCCCCGACTAGCGGGGGCGGAAATGAGCAGTACTTC.

This clonotype has just a few counts. The V call is TRBV24-1, the J call TRBJ2-6, with D uncertain. The CDR3 contains 16 residues. Trimming left V 5 bases short and J 4 bases short, with 14 bases between. Germline V gene data show CDR1 as KGHDR and CDR2 as SFDVKD. The CDR3 nucleotides read TGTGCCACCAGTGGAGCCCGGGCTTCCGGGGCCAACGTCCTGACTTTC. It specifies CATSGARASGANVLTF.

This chain connects TRBV5-1 to TRBJ2-1, with a weak D call TRBD2 (6 bases). The J call may be wrong; the DNA end is better matched by TRBJ2-7. The V gene's germline CDR1 is SGHRS and CDR2 YFSETQ. The CDR3 runs to 16 residues. CDR3 sequence (DNA): TGCGCCAGCAGCTTGGCGGGTGGGGGAGGATACAATGAGCAGTACTTC. Amino acids: CASSLAGGGGYNEQYF.

There are a few counts of this clonotype. The chain has TRBV20-1 and TRBJ1-5; TRBD1 is a possible D gene (6 bases). Germline V gives CDR1 DFQATT, CDR2 SNEGSKA (reference sequence). This CDR3 spans 15 amino acids. The V end was cut by 3 bases, the J end by 6 bases, with 18 bases between. The CDR3 DNA follows: TGCAGTGCTAGGGCTCCGGCGGGGGGGGCTCAGCCCCAGCATTTT. Protein product: CSARAPAGGAQPQHF.

The chain recombines TRBV5-1 with TRBJ2-3, with 8 bases lining up with TRBD1. CDR1 and CDR2 from the germline V gene are SGHRS and YFSETQ. V gave up 4 bases and J gave up 5 bases; unmatched junction bases: 6. The length of the CDR3 is 14 residues. The CDR3 loop is CASSIGQGGDTQYF. CDR3 nucleotide sequence: TGCGCCAGCAGCATAGGACAGGGTGGAGATACGCAGTATTTT.

Ten or more counts support this clonotype. V is TRBV6-1 and J is TRBJ2-7, with D unresolved. This CDR3 comprises 11 residues. V lost 0 bases and J lost 4, with 1 base in between. Germline CDR1 and CDR2: MNHNS and SASEGT. In nucleotides, the CDR3 is TGTGCCAGCAGTGAAGCGTACGAGCAGTACTTC. Protein sequence: CASSEAYEQYF.